The 3 T cell receptor beta chains reported below all come from one sample, sequenced in a study of beta chain features in type 1 diabetes. Whole-study results and caveats: A moderate, significant TCRB CDR3 shortening appeared in type 1 diabetes across four CD4+ subsets.

Antigens for these TCRs are unknown. The sequenced template was cDNA made from the entire isolated RNA. Sequencing was performed with immunoSEQ multiplex PCR; in TCRdb, only in-frame clones are kept and a portion is missing. The data hold 600,000 to 700,000 clones, with roughly an eighth observed a single time. Sequenced material: naive CD4+ T cells from blood. All receptors come from a young man with type 1 diabetes.

The CDR3 DNA reads as TGTGCCAGTAGTATTGACAGGGGACCCACTGAAGCTTTCTTT. As protein: CASSIDRGPTEAFF. The rearrangement links TRBV19 to TRBJ1-1; TRBD1 aligns across 8 bases. Germline loops: CDR1 LNHDA, CDR2 SQIVND (reference sequence). This CDR3 spans 14 amino acids. The V gene end was trimmed by 3 bases and the J gene end by 4 bases; junction bases not matched to a gene: 4.

This clone was detected only a few times. This chain uses TRBV9 with TRBJ2-3; D not certain. The CDR3 sequence is 15 residues long. V was shortened by 2 bases and J by 0 bases, with 10 bases between the two germline ends. Germline V gene data show CDR1 as SGDLS and CDR2 as YYNGEE. The CDR3 DNA reads TGTGCCAGCAGCGTTGATTCACCCAGCACAGATACGCAGTATTTT. Its translation: CASSVDSPSTDTQYF.

This clone appeared a few times. The chain uses TRBV5-1 and TRBJ2-7; TRBD2 might be the D (6 bases). This CDR3 is built from 12 residues. From germline, CDR1 is SGHRS and CDR2 YFSETQ. With 4 bases removed from V and 7 bases from J, the gap between germline ends came to 12 bases. CDR3 in amino acids: CASSAGRGEQYF. CDR3 sequence (DNA): TGCGCCAGCAGCGCGGGACGAGGGGAGCAGTACTTC. Full variable domain (outside the CDR3, taken from reference TRBV5-1 and TRBJ2-7): KAGVTQTPRYLIKTRGQQVTLSCSPISGHRSVSWYQQTPGQGLQFLFEYFSETQRNKGNFPGRFSGRQFSNSRSEMNVSTLELGDSALYLCASSAGRGEQYFGPGTRLTVT.